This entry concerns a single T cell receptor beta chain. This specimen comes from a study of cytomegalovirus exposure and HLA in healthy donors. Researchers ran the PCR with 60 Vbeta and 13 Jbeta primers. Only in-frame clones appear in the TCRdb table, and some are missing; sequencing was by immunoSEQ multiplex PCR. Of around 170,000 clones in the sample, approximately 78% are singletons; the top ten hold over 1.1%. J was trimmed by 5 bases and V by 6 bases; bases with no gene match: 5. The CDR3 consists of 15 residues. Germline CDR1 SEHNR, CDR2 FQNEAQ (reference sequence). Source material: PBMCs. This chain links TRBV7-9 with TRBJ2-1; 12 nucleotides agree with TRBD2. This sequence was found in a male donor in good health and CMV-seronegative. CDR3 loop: CASSPWTSGDNEQFF. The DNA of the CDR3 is TGTGCCAGCAGTCCCTGGACTAGCGGGGACAATGAGCAGTTCTTC.